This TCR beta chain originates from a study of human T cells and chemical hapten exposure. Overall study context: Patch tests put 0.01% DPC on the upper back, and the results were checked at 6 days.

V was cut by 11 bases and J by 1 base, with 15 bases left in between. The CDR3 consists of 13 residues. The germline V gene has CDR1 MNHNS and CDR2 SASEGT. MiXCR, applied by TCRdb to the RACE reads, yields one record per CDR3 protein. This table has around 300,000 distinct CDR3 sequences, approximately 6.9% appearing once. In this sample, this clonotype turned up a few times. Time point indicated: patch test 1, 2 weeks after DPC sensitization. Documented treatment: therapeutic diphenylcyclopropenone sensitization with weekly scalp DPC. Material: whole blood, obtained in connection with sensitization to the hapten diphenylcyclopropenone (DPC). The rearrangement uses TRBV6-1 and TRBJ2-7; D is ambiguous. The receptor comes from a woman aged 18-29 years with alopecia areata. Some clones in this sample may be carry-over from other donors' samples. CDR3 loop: CAASPGRSYEQYF. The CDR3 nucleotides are TGTGCCGCATCGCCGGGCCGGTCCTACGAGCAGTACTTC.